This entry is about one T cell receptor beta chain. This specimen belongs to a study of blood T cell repertoires in COVID-19. About the research overall: PBMCs, B-cell-depleted T cells, or T cells were the source of the cDNA or gDNA that made up the material.

TCRdb keeps only in-frame clones here, not all; method: immunoSEQ multiplex PCR. The repertoire holds fewer than 400,000 clones, with roughly 89% as singletons. Germline values: CDR1 SGHNT, CDR2 YYREEE (reference sequence). The length of the CDR3 is 15 residues. J gave up 6 bases and V 4 bases, and 11 bases lay outside the gene matches. Individuals drawn from about two dozen US areas were roughly 18 to 100 years old. Participant reports of clinical history set cohort assignment. This chain connects TRBV5-4 to TRBJ2-5, with 8 bases fitting TRBD2. This TCR came from a woman aged 18-30 years who had recovered from COVID-19. Sequencing input: PBMCs or T cells enriched from blood (not recorded which). The CDR3 protein is CASSQSGGQGKTQYF. The DNA of the CDR3 is TGTGCCAGCAGCCAATCGGGGGGGCAGGGAAAGACCCAGTACTTC.